This TCR beta chain was recorded in a study of cytomegalovirus exposure and HLA in healthy donors. A multiplex PCR was run with 60 Vbeta primers and 13 Jbeta primers. Sequencing used immunoSEQ multiplex PCR; TCRdb keeps in-frame clones, though not all of them. Of roughly 250,000 clones detected, under 90% appear once; the ten largest clones hold about 0.29%. Trimming shortened V by 4 bases and J by 4 bases, and 11 bases separated the two germline ends. The CDR3 has 13 residues. Germline values: CDR1 MGHRA, CDR2 YSYEKL. The J gene is TRBJ2-7, the V gene TRBV4-1; D is uncertain. Sequenced sample: PBMCs. The sequence derives from a girl aged 2-10 years in good health and CMV-seronegative. The CDR3 DNA follows: TGCGCCAGCAGCCCACAGATCAAGTACGAGCAGTACTTC. Translating it yields CASSPQIKYEQYF.